These 9 T cell receptor beta chains were sequenced from one sample in a study of CD8+CD57+ T cells in acquired aplastic anemia. Previously, flow cytometry had revealed CD8+CD57+ cell expansion in the patients chosen for sequencing. TCR beta VDJ and CDR3 profiling used genomic DNA as template. One entry per CDR3 protein, called by TCRdb with MiXCR from the reads. The repertoire holds roughly 260,000 distinct CDR3 sequences, approximately 50% seen once, with approximately 8% in the top ten. Input material: sorted CD4+, CD8+, or CD8+CD57+ T cells (not recorded which) from PBMCs. The source of these receptors is a human donor with aplastic anemia.

This clonotype has just one count. The V call is TRBV20-1, the J call TRBJ2-7; D may be TRBD1 (6 bases). CDR3 size: 17 residues. From germline, CDR1 is DFQATT and CDR2 SNEGSKA (reference sequence). V shed 3 bases and J shed 2 bases, with 23 bases lying between them. The DNA for the CDR3 is TGCAGTGCTAGCGGTCGGGTCAGATCAGGGGCGACCTACGAGCAGTACTTC. Translating it yields CSASGRVRSGATYEQYF.

In this sample, this clonotype turned up many times. This chain links TRBV4-3 with TRBJ2-5, with unresolved D. Germline assignment: CDR1 LGHNA and CDR2 YSLEER. The CDR3 consists of 13 residues. V was pared by 0 bases and J by 5 bases, with 7 bases between. The CDR3 reads CASSQDVFETQYF. CDR3 bases: TGCGCCAGCAGCCAAGATGTCTTCGAGACCCAGTACTTC.

A few counts support this clonotype. A much bigger clone sits one base away, suggesting this may be a read error. Here the CDR3 omits its conserved ending phenylalanine or tryptophan, so a read error is the likely source. The chain combines TRBV5-5 with TRBJ1-1, with D possibly being TRBD1 (5 bases). Trimming took off 4 bases at V and 2 bases at J, with 9 bases between the two ends. This CDR3 has 13 amino acids. Germline values: CDR1 SGHKS, CDR2 YYEKEE (reference sequence). CDR3 bases: TGTGCCAGCAGCCGCGGACAAAACACTGAAGCTTTCCTT. Its translation is CASSRGQNTEAFL.

The rearrangement links TRBV20-1 to TRBJ1-6, with 9 bases identical to TRBD1. J was trimmed by 9 bases and V by 3 bases; bases with no gene match: 6. The CDR3 consists of 14 residues. Germline assignment: CDR1 DFQATT and CDR2 SNEGSKA (reference sequence). The CDR3 sequence is CSARTGQGGSPLHF. CDR3 nucleotide sequence: TGCAGTGCTAGGACGGGACAGGGAGGTTCACCCCTCCACTTT.

V usage is TRBV20-1 and J usage is TRBJ1-6; D might be TRBD1 (5 bases). Trimming shortened V by 7 bases and J by 6 bases, and 13 bases separated the two germline ends. CDR1 and CDR2 (germline): DFQATT, SNEGSKA (reference sequence). The CDR3 is made up of 13 amino acids. The CDR3 nucleotides are TGCAGTGGCACCCCGGGGACTAATTCACCCCTCCACTTT. This translates into CSGTPGTNSPLHF.

This clonotype occurred many times. The V and J genes are TRBV6-2 or TRBV6-3 and TRBJ2-7; D is unresolved. Looked up from germline, CDR1 is MNHEY and CDR2 is SVGEGT. There are 14 residues in the CDR3. Trimming left V 2 bases short and J 0 bases short, with 8 bases between. This chain's CDR3 is CASSYDAGSYEQYF. The DNA of the CDR3 is TGTGCCAGCAGTTACGATGCAGGCTCCTACGAGCAGTACTTC.

Points on this clonotype: A clone one base away is much larger, so this may be a read error. The chain links TRBV2 to TRBJ2-3; 9 bases are a match to TRBD2. Germline CDR1 reads SNHLY; CDR2 reads FYNNEI. V lost 8 bases to trimming and J lost 6 bases; unmatched junction nucleotides: 15. The CDR3 has 16 amino acids. Here the CDR3 DNA reads TGTGCCAGCGGCTTAGGGCGGGGGGGGACATCGGATACGCAGTATTTT. Translation: CASGLGRGGTSDTQYF.

This chain uses TRBV7-3 with TRBJ2-7; D is uncertain. The CDR3 is 12 residues long. The V and J ends lost 3 bases and 6 bases respectively, with 9 bases between them. Germline assignment: CDR1 SGHTA and CDR2 FQGTGA. The CDR3 reads CASSFGLVEQYF. The CDR3 nucleotides are TGTGCCAGCAGCTTCGGTTTAGTCGAGCAGTACTTC.

This clonotype has ten or more counts. The chain carries TRBV13 and TRBJ1-5; D remains unclear. CDR3 size: 14 residues. V lost 0 bases and J lost 4, with 7 bases in between. The V gene's germline CDR1 is PRHDT and CDR2 FYEKMQ (reference sequence). CDR3 sequence reads: CASSLGRVNQPQHF. CDR3 sequence (DNA): TGTGCCAGCAGCTTAGGCCGGGTTAATCAGCCCCAGCATTTT.